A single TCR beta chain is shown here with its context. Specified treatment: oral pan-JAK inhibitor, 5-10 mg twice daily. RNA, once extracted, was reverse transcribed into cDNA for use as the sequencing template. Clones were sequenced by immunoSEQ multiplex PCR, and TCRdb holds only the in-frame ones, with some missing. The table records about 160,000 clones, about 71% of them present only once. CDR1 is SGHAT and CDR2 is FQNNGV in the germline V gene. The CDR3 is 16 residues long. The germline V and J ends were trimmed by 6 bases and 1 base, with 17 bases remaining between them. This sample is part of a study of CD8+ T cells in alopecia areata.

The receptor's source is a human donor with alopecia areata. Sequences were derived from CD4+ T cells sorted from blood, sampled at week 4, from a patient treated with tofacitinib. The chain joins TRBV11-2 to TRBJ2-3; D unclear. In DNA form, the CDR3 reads TGTGCCAGCAGTCCCCCCATCGGGCTCGGCACAGATACGCAGTATTTT. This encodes CASSPPIGLGTDTQYF.